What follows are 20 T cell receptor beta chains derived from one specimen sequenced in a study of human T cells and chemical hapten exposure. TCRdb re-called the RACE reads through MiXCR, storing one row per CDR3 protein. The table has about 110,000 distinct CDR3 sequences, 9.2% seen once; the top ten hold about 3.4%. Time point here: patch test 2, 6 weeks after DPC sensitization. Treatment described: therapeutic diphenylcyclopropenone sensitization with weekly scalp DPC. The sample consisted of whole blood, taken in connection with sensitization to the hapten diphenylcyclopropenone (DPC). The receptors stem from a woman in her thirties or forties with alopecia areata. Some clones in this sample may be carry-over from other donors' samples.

The CDR3 DNA reads as TGTGCCAGTAGTATAGATCTAGCCTTCTTAGCCAAAAACATTCAGTACTTC. As protein: CASSIDLAFLAKNIQYF. This chain joins TRBV19 and TRBJ2-4, with D possibly TRBD2 on 5 matching bases. V was trimmed by 0 bases and J by 0 bases, leaving 12 bases between them. The CDR3 is made up of 17 amino acids. The germline CDR1 and CDR2 sequences are LNHDA and SQIVND (reference sequence).

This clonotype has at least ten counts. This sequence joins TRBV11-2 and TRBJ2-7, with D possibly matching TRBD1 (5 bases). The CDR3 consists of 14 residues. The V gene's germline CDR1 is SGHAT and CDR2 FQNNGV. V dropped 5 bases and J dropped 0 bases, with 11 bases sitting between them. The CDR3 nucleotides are TGTGCCAGCAGCCCGACAGCTGGCTCCTACGAGCAGTACTTC. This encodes CASSPTAGSYEQYF.

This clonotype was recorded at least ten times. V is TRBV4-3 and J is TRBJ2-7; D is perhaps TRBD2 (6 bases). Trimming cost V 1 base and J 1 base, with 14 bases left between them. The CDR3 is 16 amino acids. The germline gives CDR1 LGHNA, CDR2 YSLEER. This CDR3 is CASSQAPDGLSYEQYF. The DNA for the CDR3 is TGCGCCAGCAGCCAAGCCCCTGACGGACTATCCTACGAGCAGTACTTC.

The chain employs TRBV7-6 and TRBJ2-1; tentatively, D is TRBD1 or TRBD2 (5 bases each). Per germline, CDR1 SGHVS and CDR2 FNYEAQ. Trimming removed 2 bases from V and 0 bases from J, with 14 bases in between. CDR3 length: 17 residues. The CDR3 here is CASSLSSPGSSYNEQFF. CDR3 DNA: TGTGCCAGCAGCTTATCCTCACCAGGGAGCTCCTACAATGAGCAGTTCTTC.

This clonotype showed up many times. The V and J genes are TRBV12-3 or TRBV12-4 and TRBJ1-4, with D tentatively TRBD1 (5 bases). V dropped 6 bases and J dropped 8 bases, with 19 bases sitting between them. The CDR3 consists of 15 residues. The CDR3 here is CASSPRRGVEEKLFF. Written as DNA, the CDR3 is TGTGCCAGCAGCCCACGGAGAGGGGTCGAGGAAAAACTGTTTTTT.

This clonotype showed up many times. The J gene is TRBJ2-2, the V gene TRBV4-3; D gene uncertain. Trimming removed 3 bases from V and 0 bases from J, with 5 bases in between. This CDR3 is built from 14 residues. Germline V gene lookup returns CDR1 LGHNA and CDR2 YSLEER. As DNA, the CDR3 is TGCGCCAGCAGCCACGTGGCGAACACCGGGGAGCTGTTTTTT. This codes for CASSHVANTGELFF.

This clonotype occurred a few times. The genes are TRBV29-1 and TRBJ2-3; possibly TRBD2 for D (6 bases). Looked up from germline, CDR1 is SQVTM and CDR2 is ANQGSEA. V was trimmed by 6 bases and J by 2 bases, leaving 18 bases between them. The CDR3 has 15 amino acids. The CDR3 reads CSVPGGVLTTDTQYF. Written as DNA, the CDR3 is TGCAGCGTCCCCGGCGGGGTCCTTACCACAGATACGCAGTATTTT.

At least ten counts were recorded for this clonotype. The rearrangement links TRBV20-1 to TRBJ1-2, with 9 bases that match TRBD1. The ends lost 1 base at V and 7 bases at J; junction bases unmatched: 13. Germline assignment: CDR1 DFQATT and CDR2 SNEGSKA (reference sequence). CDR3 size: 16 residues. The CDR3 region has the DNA TGCAGTGCTAGAGCCCTGGGGCCCGGGACAGGGAGTGGCTACACCTTC. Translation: CSARALGPGTGSGYTF.

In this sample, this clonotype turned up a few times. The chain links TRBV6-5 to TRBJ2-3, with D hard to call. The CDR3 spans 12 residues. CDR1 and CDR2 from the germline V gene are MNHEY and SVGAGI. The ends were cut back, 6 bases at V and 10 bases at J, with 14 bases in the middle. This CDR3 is CASSGPSRAQYF. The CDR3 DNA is TGTGCCAGCAGCGGACCCTCCAGAGCGCAGTATTTT.

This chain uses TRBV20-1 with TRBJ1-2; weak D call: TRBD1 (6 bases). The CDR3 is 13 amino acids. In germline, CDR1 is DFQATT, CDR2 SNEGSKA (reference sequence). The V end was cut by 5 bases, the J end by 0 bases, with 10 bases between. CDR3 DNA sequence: TGCAGTGCTCCGGACAGTACTAACTATGGCTACACCTTC. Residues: CSAPDSTNYGYTF.

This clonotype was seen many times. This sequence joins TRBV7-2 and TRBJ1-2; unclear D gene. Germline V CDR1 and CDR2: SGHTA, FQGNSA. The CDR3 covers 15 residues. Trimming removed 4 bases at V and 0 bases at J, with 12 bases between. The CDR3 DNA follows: TGTGCCAGCAGCTATTCCAGCGTAACTAACTATGGCTACACCTTC. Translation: CASSYSSVTNYGYTF. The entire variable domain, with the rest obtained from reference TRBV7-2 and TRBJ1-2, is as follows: GAGVSQSPSNKVTEKGKDVELRCDPISGHTALYWYRQSLGQGLEFLIYFQGNSAPDKSGLPSDRFSAERTGGSVSTLTIQRTQQEDSAVYLCASSYSSVTNYGYTFGSGTRLTVV.

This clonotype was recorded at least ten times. The CDR3 spells CASSPGDMGRKQFF. In nucleotides, the CDR3 is TGTGCCAGCTCACCGGGTGACATGGGGAGGAAGCAGTTCTTC. The chain carries TRBV18 and TRBJ2-1, with a tentative D call TRBD2 (6 bases). The CDR3 is made up of 14 amino acids. Trimming took off 3 bases at V and 11 bases at J, with 17 bases between the two ends. Germline assignment: CDR1 KGHSH and CDR2 LQKENI.

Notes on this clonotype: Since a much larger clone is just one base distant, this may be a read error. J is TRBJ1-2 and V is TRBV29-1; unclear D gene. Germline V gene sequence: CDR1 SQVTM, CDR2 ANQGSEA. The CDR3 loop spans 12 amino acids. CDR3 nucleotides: TGCAGCGCCCGATTTTTAAACCGAGACCTCCACTTC. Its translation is CSARFLNRDLHF.

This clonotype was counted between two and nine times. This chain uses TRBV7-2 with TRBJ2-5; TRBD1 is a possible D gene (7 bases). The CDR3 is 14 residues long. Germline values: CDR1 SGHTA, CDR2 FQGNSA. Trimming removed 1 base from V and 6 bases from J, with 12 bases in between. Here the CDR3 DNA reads TGTGCCAGCAGCTTAGACAGGGGAGGAAAGACCCAGTACTTC. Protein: CASSLDRGGKTQYF.

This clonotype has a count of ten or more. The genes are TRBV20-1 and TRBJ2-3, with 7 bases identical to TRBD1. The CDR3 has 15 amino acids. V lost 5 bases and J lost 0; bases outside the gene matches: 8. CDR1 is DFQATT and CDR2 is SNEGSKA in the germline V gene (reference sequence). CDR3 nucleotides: TGCAGTGCTGATACAGGGGCTTCTAGCACAGATACGCAGTATTTT. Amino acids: CSADTGASSTDTQYF.

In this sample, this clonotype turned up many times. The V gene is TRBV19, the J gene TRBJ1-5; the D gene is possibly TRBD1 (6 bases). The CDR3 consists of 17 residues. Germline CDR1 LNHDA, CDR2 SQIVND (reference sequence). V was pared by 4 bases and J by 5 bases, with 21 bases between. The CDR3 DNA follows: TGTGCCAGTAGTACCTATGGGGCAGGGGTTATGGATCAGCCCCAGCATTTT. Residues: CASSTYGAGVMDQPQHF.

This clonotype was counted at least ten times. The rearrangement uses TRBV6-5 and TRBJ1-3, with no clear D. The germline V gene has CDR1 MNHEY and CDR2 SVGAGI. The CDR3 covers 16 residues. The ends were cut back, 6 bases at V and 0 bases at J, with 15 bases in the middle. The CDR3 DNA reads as TGTGCCAGCAGCCTCAGGACTTACCGCTCTGGAAACACCATATATTTT. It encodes CASSLRTYRSGNTIYF.

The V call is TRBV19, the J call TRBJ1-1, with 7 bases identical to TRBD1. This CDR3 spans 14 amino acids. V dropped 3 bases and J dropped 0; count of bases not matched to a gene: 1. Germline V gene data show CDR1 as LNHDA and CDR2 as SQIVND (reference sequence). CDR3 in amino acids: CASSMGQLNTEAFF. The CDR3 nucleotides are TGTGCCAGTAGTATGGGACAGTTGAACACTGAAGCTTTCTTT.

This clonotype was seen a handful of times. The CDR3 loop is CASSEYGKQPQHF. The DNA for the CDR3 is TGTGCCAGCAGTGAATACGGGAAGCAGCCCCAGCATTTT. This chain uses TRBV25-1 with TRBJ1-5; D remains ambiguous. The CDR3 runs 13 residues. The V and J ends lost 0 bases and 7 bases respectively, with 7 bases between them. Germline V gene sequence: CDR1 MGHDK, CDR2 SYGVNS.

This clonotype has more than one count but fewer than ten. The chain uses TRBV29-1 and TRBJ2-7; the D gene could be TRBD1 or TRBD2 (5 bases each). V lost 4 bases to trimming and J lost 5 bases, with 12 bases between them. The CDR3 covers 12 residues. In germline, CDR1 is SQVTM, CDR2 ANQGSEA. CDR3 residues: CSVAVGVDEQYF. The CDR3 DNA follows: TGCAGCGTTGCGGTGGGGGTCGACGAGCAGTACTTC.